The 4 T cell receptor beta chains below all came from one sample that was sequenced in a study of blood T cell repertoires in COVID-19. Here immunoSEQ multiplex PCR was the method, and the copy in TCRdb shows in-frame clones only, minus some. The sample has around 200,000 clones, around 85% seen once. Sequencing was done on a sample of peripheral blood. These receptors were collected from a man in his 70s with active or convalescent COVID-19.

V and J are TRBV7-2 and TRBJ1-2; D is ambiguous. Trimming stripped 9 bases from V and 7 bases from J, with 15 bases between. Per germline, CDR1 SGHTA and CDR2 FQGNSA. The CDR3 is 12 residues long. CDR3 nucleotide sequence: TGTGCCAGTCGTTTGGACTATTTTGGCTACACCTTC. The encoded protein is CASRLDYFGYTF.

The V call is TRBV5-1, the J call TRBJ2-2; D is unresolved. The CDR3 totals 16 residues. Trimming stripped 6 bases from V and 6 bases from J, with 21 bases between. Germline V lookup: CDR1 SGHRS, CDR2 YFSETQ. This CDR3 reads CASTIRVAAGSGELFF. Here the CDR3 DNA reads TGCGCCAGCACGATACGGGTCGCAGCTGGCTCCGGGGAGCTGTTTTTT.

The V call is TRBV12-3 or TRBV12-4, the J call TRBJ2-7; D remains ambiguous. The CDR3 sequence is 12 residues long. Trimming shortened V by 1 base and J by 2 bases, and 3 bases separated the two germline ends. Here the CDR3 DNA reads TGTGCCAGCAGTTTAGTAGCCTACGAGCAGTACTTC. It translates to CASSLVAYEQYF.

Only one count was recorded for this clone. This chain links TRBV3-1 (or the pseudogene TRBV3-2) with TRBJ1-4; D gene unclear. CDR1 is LGHDT, CDR2 YNNKEL, per germline (reference sequence). This CDR3 has 12 residues. The V end lost 2 bases, the J end lost 12 bases, and 10 bases lay between the germline ends. Here the CDR3 DNA reads TGTGCCAGCAGCCAAACCCGGGGAGAACTGTTTTTT. Translation: CASSQTRGELFF.